This T cell receptor beta chain was sequenced in a study of molecular identifiers for immune sequencing clone quantification. This clonotype was recorded at least ten times. What it recognizes is unknown. CDR3 length: 14 amino acids. The V gene lost 6 bases and the J gene lost 6 bases, with 14 bases spanning the gap. CDR1 and CDR2 from the germline V gene are SGHVS and FNYEAQ. Study results and limitations: Clones that exceeded 20 RNA copies held over 98% of effector molecules, yet under 1% in naive cells. A shared barcode on identical TCR molecules could lead to underestimated sizes for highly expanded clones.

Generation of bulk TCR libraries relied on previously described methods and listed TCR primers. MiXCR was run by TCRdb on the PCR reads, yielding one entry per CDR3 protein. The sample has about 500,000 distinct CDR3 sequences, 20% to 25% seen once. Libraries of naive CD8 T cells were made from roughly 18,000 to 920,000 sorted cells. They used 10%, 30% or 50% RNA. This TCR derives from a human donor in good health. Some libraries in this study had Jurkat cell RNA spiked in. The sequencing sample was made of naive CD8+ T cells from blood, with Jurkat cell RNA spiked in. Subset indicated: FACS-sorted CD8+CD4-CCR7+CD45RA+ naive T cells. This sequence joins TRBV7-6 and TRBJ2-2; D assignment may be TRBD1 or TRBD2 (5 bases each). This CDR3 reads CASRPGAGPGELFF. CDR3 DNA sequence: TGTGCCAGCAGGCCCGGGGCCGGTCCCGGGGAGCTGTTTTTT.